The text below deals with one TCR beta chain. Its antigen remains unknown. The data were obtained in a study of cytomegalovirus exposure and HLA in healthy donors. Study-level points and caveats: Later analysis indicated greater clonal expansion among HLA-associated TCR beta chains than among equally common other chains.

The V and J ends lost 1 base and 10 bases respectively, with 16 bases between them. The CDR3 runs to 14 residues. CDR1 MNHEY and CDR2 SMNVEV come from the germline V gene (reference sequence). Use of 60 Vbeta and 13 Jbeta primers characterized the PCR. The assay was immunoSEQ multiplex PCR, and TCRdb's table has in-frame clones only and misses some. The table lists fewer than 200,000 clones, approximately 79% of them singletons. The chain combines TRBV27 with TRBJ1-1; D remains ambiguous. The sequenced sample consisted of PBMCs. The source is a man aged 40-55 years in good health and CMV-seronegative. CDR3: CASSLWGAGGIAFF. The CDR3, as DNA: TGTGCCAGCAGTTTATGGGGAGCAGGCGGTATAGCTTTCTTT.